The source of this TCR beta chain is a study of T-cell reconstitution after alpha-beta-depleted transplantation in children. V lost 1 base, J lost 9 bases, and 13 bases lay in between. Germline V gene data show CDR1 as MNHEY and CDR2 as SMNVEV (reference sequence). The CDR3 length is 14 residues. This clonotype has just a few counts. It was with unique molecular identifiers that the TCRbeta library was prepared. Via MiXCR, TCRdb re-called the PCR reads, giving one row per CDR3 protein. The sample yields some 300,000 distinct CDR3 sequences, around 10% seen once. Sequences were derived from PBMCs from the stem cell graft donor, sampled from the stem cell graft. This sequence joins TRBV27 and TRBJ2-1; D possibly corresponds to TRBD1 (6 bases). The receptor comes from a human donor who donated a stem cell graft to a child with acute lymphoblastic leukemia. The CDR3 is CASSLYREVTEQFF. In nucleotides, the CDR3 is TGTGCCAGCAGTTTATACAGGGAAGTTACTGAGCAGTTCTTC.